A selection of T cell receptor beta chains follows, all from one sample in a study of T cells after yellow fever vaccination. TCRdb used MiXCR to reprocess the 5' RACE reads, holding one entry per CDR3 protein. The data show some 390,000 distinct CDR3 sequences, with under 20% seen just once and over 15% held by the top ten. The starting material was PBMCs, obtained before the yellow fever booster vaccination. The receptor source for this set is a man between 18 and 29 years old who received the YFV17D yellow fever vaccine. Each CDR3 is given with its conserved first and last residue. D genes are given only for firm matches. Size tells how often a clone was seen (once, few, many) or the class of an expanded clone, and some rows leave it out.

15,NA,TRBV7-9,TRBJ2-2,few,TGTGCCAGCAGCCCACCCCGGGCCCCAAGAGGGGAGCCGTTTTTT,CASSPPRAPRGEPFF
14,NA,TRBV6-4,TRBJ2-3,many,TGTGCCAGCAGTGAAGGAGGGGGGGCAGATACGCAGTATTTT,CASSEGGGADTQYF
15,TRBD2,TRBV5-4,TRBJ2-1,NA,TGTGCCAGCAGCTTCCGCGGGGGGATTATCGATGAGCAGTTCTTC,CASSFRGGIIDEQFF
15,NA,TRBV20-1,TRBJ2-3,NA,TGCAGTGCTAGAGGCCTCCTAGCCGTCGGGGATACGCAGTATTTT,CSARGLLAVGDTQYF
14,NA,TRBV5-1,TRBJ1-2,NA,TGCGCCAGCAGCTTGGACAGTCAAAACTATGGCTACACCTTC,CASSLDSQNYGYTF
14,NA,TRBV24-1,TRBJ2-2,NA,TGTGCCACCAGTGCTTACGGACAGACCGGGGAGCTGTTTTTT,CATSAYGQTGELFF
15,TRBD1,TRBV6-5,TRBJ2-1,NA,TGTGCCAGCAGTTACTCGGGACAGGCAGATTCTGAGCAGTTCTTC,CASSYSGQADSEQFF
13,NA,TRBV10-1,TRBJ1-1,few,TGCGCCAGCAGTGAGTTCAGGGGCACTGAAGCTTTCTTT,CASSEFRGTEAFF
12,NA,TRBV7-1,TRBJ1-1,NA,TGTGCCAGCAGCTCCGACACATTAGAAGCTTTCTTT,CASSSDTLEAFF
14,NA,TRBV4-1,TRBJ2-3,few,TGCGCCAGCAGTATCGGGGGTGGCACAGATACGCAGTATTTT,CASSIGGGTDTQYF
15,NA,TRBV7-6,TRBJ2-2,many,TGTGCCAGCAGCCGGGGGCGCGGGTTCACCGGGGAGCTGTTTTTT,CASSRGRGFTGELFF
15,TRBD1,TRBV6-5,TRBJ1-1,NA,TGTGCCAGCAGTTACTCGACAGGGATGGACACTGAAGCTTTCTTT,CASSYSTGMDTEAFF
15,NA,TRBV9,TRBJ2-7,many,TGTGCCAGCAGCGCAAGTTGGCTGAGCTCCTACGAGCAGTACTTC,CASSASWLSSYEQYF
15,TRBD1,TRBV12-3/TRBV12-4,TRBJ1-5,few,TGTGCCAGCAGTTTGAACAGGGGCACCATTCAGCCCCAGCATTTT,CASSLNRGTIQPQHF
14,NA,TRBV7-2,TRBJ1-4,few,TGTGCCAGCAGCTGGAACAGCGGTAATGAAAAACTGTTTTTT,CASSWNSGNEKLFF
15,NA,TRBV4-1,TRBJ2-5,few,TGCGCCAGCAGCCAAGAGGCCCCACCAAAAGAGACCCAGTACTTC,CASSQEAPPKETQYF
13,TRBD1,TRBV12-3/TRBV12-4,TRBJ1-5,NA,TGTGCCAGCAGTGGGACAGGCGATCAGCCCCAGCATTTT,CASSGTGDQPQHF
13,TRBD1,TRBV18,TRBJ1-1,NA,TGTGCCAGCTCCGGGACAGCGAACACTGAAGCTTTCTTT,CASSGTANTEAFF
15,TRBD1,TRBV5-1,TRBJ2-1,few,TGCGCCAGCAGCCCGAGACAGGGGACGGTGGGAGAGCAGTTCTTC,CASSPRQGTVGEQFF
12,NA,TRBV6-2/TRBV6-3,TRBJ2-5,many,TGTGCCAGCAGTTACCCGGAACAGACCCAGTACTTC,CASSYPEQTQYF
13,TRBD2,TRBV7-9,TRBJ2-5,many,TGTGCCAGCCGGGGGGGGGCTCGGGAGACCCAGTACTTC,CASRGGARETQYF
14,NA,TRBV5-1,TRBJ2-4,NA,TGCGCCAGCAGCTTGGAGGGGGGCAAAAACATTCAGTACTTC,CASSLEGGKNIQYF
15,TRBD1,TRBV5-1,TRBJ1-1,NA,TGCGCCAGCAGCTTTTACGAGGGGGCGTACACTGAAGCTTTCTTT,CASSFYEGAYTEAFF
16,TRBD1,TRBV18,TRBJ2-1,NA,TGTGCCAGCTCATCGTCCGGGACAGGGTATGATGGTGAGCAGTTCTTC,CASSSSGTGYDGEQFF
16,TRBD1,TRBV19,TRBJ1-4,NA,TGTGCCAGTAGTCCGGGACAGCAAGCAACTAATGAAAAACTGTTTTTT,CASSPGQQATNEKLFF
15,NA,TRBV7-2,TRBJ2-2,many,TGTGCCAGCAGCTCGCAGGGGAGGATAAACGGGGAGCTGTTTTTT,CASSSQGRINGELFF
15,NA,TRBV21-1,TRBJ1-2,NA,TGTGCCAGCAGCAAAATTATTCCAGGGGGCCATGGCTACACCTTC,CASSKIIPGGHGYTF
14,TRBD1,TRBV4-3,TRBJ2-7,NA,TGCGCCAGCAGCCAGGGACAGGGAGTCCACGAGCAGTACTTC,CASSQGQGVHEQYF
16,NA,TRBV4-1,TRBJ1-6,NA,TGCGCCAGCAGCCCTCGGGGGGCAGGCTATAATTCACCCCTCCACTTT,CASSPRGAGYNSPLHF
14,NA,TRBV4-1,TRBJ1-5,few,TGCGCCAGCAGCCAGGCTCAGGGTTATCAGCCCCAGCATTTT,CASSQAQGYQPQHF
15,NA,TRBV3-1,TRBJ2-7,NA,TGTGCCAGCAGCCAAGTCATTCGAAGCTCCTACGAGCAGTACTTC,CASSQVIRSSYEQYF
13,NA,TRBV18,TRBJ2-1,few,TGTGCCAGCTCAACAGACCAGCTCAATGAGCAGTTCTTC,CASSTDQLNEQFF
14,NA,TRBV10-3,TRBJ1-2,NA,TGTGCCATCACCGAGGTGGGGGCGGGCTATGGCTACACCTTC,CAITEVGAGYGYTF
12,NA,TRBV7-2,TRBJ1-6,NA,TGTGCCAGCAGCCTGCTCCCCAACCCCCTCCACTTT,CASSLLPNPLHF
12,NA,TRBV12-3/TRBV12-4,TRBJ1-1,NA,TGTGCCACAACCCCAGGAATCACTGAAGCTTTCTTT,CATTPGITEAFF
20,NA,TRBV6-2/TRBV6-3,TRBJ1-1,NA,TGTGCCAGCAGTTACTCGACCCGTTCTGTTGCCCGATCGGGGGGCCCAGAAGCTTTCTTT,CASSYSTRSVARSGGPEAFF
16,TRBD2,TRBV7-6,TRBJ2-3,few,TGTGCCAGCAGCTTAAGTGTAGCGGGGGGATTCGATACGCAGTATTTT,CASSLSVAGGFDTQYF
15,NA,TRBV6-5,TRBJ1-1,NA,TGTGCCAGCAGTTTCGGGGGGCAAATGAACACTGAAGCTTTCTTT,CASSFGGQMNTEAFF
15,TRBD1,TRBV7-2,TRBJ1-3,few,TGTGCCAGCAGCCCTCAACAGGGGAACGGAAACACCATATATTTT,CASSPQQGNGNTIYF
17,TRBD1,TRBV7-2,TRBJ2-2,NA,TGTGCCAGCAGCTTCTTTTCCGGGACAGGGGGCATCGGGGAGCTGTTTTTT,CASSFFSGTGGIGELFF
15,TRBD2,TRBV7-8,TRBJ2-1,few,TGTGCCAGCGCTGGCGGGGGGGCATCTTACAATGAGCAGTTCTTC,CASAGGGASYNEQFF
14,NA,TRBV9,TRBJ1-6,few,TGTGCCAGCAGCCCGGGACATGATAATTCACCCCTCCACTTT,CASSPGHDNSPLHF